This TCR beta chain was found in a study of long-term antiretroviral therapy in people with HIV. Investigators performed immunoSEQ version v3.0 at survey level. Only in-frame clones appear in the TCRdb table, and some are missing; sequencing was by immunoSEQ multiplex PCR. This sample carries approximately 3,200 clones, roughly 84% of them seen once, and the ten largest clones take around 4.2%. This clone has more than one count but fewer than ten. Without exception, participants with HIV were treated in the United States. Trimming removed 5 bases from V and 7 bases from J, with 17 bases in between. This CDR3 spans 15 amino acids. Germline CDR1 is MGHRA and CDR2 is YSYEKL.

The source of this sequence is a woman in her forties or fifties with HIV. Specimen: unsorted PBMCs, collected 0.3 years after starting antiretroviral therapy. The chain uses TRBV4-1 and TRBJ1-4, with TRBD1 as a possible D gene (5 bases). DNA for the CDR3: TGCGCCAGCAGCAACTACTTACTAGGGGTTGAAAAACTGTTTTTT. It yields the protein CASSNYLLGVEKLFF.